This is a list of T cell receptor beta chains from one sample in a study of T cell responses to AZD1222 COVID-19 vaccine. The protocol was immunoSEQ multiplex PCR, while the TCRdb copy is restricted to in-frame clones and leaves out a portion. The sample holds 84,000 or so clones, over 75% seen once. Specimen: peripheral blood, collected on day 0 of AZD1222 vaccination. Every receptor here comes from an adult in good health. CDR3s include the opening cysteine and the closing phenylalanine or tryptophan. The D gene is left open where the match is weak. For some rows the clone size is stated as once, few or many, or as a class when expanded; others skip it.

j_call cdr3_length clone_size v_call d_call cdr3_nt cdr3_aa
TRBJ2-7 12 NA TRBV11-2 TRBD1 TGTGCCAGCAGCCTTACGGACAGGGTTCAGTACTTC CASSLTDRVQYF
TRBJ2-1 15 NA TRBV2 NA TGTGCCAGCAGTGAAACCCGCCGGGGTTACAATGAGCAGTTCTTC CASSETRRGYNEQFF
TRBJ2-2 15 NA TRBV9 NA TGTGCCAGCAGCCCCAAATCAGGGGGGCCCGGGGAGCTGTTTTTT CASSPKSGGPGELFF
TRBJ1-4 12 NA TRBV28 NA TGTGCCAGCACGTACAGGTCAGGAAAACTGTTTTTT CASTYRSGKLFF
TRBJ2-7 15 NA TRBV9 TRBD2 TGTGCCAGCAGCGTTTCGCTAGCGGCAGACTACGAGCAGTACTTC CASSVSLAADYEQYF
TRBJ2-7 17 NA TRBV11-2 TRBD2 TGTGCCAGCAGCCGCGACGGACTAGCGGTGCAGTTCTACGAGCAGTACTTC CASSRDGLAVQFYEQYF
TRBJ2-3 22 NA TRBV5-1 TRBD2 TGCGCCAGCAGCTTGTTTGGGGCCCTCGGGACTAGCGGGAACGGTCGGACAGATACGCAGTATTTT CASSLFGALGTSGNGRTDTQYF
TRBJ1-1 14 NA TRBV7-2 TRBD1 TGTGCCAGCAGCCGGGACAGGAGGAACACTGAAGCTTTCTTT CASSRDRRNTEAFF
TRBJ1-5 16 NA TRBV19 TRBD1 TGTGCCAGTAGTCGGTTGGACAGGGGGAGCAATCAGCCCCAGCATTTT CASSRLDRGSNQPQHF
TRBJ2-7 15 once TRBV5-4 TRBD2 TGTGCCAGCAGCTTCTCCAGCGGGAGTAGGAACGAGCAGTACTTC CASSFSSGSRNEQYF
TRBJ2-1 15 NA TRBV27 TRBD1 TGTGCCAGCAGTTTACCGAGACAGGGGGCCCATGAGCAGTTCTTC CASSLPRQGAHEQFF
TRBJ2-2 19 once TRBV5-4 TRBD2 TGTGCCAGCAGTAGACCGGGACTAGCGGGAGCCTCGAACACCGGGGAGCTGTTTTTT CASSRPGLAGASNTGELFF
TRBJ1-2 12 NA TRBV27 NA TGTGCCAGCAGTCCCGGGACGGGTGGCTACACCTTC CASSPGTGGYTF
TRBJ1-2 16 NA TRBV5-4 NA TGTGCCAGCAGCTTGGTAACGGGTACGAACCGCTATGGCTACACCTTC CASSLVTGTNRYGYTF
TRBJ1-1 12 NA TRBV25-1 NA TGTGCCAGCAGTGAATTCGCCACTGAAGCTTTCTTT CASSEFATEAFF
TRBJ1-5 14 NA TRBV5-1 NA TGCGCCAGCAGCGTCGAGGGTCGCAATCAGCCCCAGCATTTT CASSVEGRNQPQHF
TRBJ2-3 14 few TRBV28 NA TGTGCCAGCAGACCTTGGGGGAACACAGATACGCAGTATTTT CASRPWGNTDTQYF
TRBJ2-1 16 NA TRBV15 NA TGTGCCACCAGTTCTCTCTCCTGGGGCTCCTACAATGAGCAGTTCTTC CATSSLSWGSYNEQFF
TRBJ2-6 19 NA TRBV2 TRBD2 TGTGCCAGCAGAGAGTTATGGCGTAGCGGGAGGACTGGGGCCAACGTCCTGACTTTC CASRELWRSGRTGANVLTF
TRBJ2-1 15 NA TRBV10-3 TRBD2 TGTGCCATCAGCCTGGGACTAGGTACCTACAATGAGCAGTTCTTC CAISLGLGTYNEQFF
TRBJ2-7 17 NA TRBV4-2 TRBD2 TGTGCCAGCAGCCAAGAGGGTAGCGGGAGGGGCTCCTACGAGCAGTACTTC CASSQEGSGRGSYEQYF
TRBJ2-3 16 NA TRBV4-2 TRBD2 TGTGCCAGCAGCCCTCTCCTAGCGGGAGTCACAGATACGCAGTATTTT CASSPLLAGVTDTQYF
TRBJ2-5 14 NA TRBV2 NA TGTGCCAGCAGTGTCCCAGCGTCAGGGGAGACCCAGTACTTC CASSVPASGETQYF
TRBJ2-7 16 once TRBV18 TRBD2 TGTGCCAGCTCACCGGGGCTAGCGGGGCACTCCTACGAGCAGTACTTC CASSPGLAGHSYEQYF
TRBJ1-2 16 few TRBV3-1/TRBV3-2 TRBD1 TGTGCCAGCAGCCAAACCCCGGGACAGCTAAACTATGGCTACACCTTC CASSQTPGQLNYGYTF
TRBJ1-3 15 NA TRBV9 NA TGTGCCAGCAGCGTAGGACGAAACTCTGGAAACACCATATATTTT CASSVGRNSGNTIYF
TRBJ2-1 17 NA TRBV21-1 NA TGTGCCAGCAGCCTCACAGGCCGGGACAGGGGGCGAGGGGAGCAGTTCTTC CASSLTGRDRGRGEQFF
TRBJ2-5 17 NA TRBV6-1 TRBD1 TGTGCCAGCAGTGGGCTTACCGGGACAGGGGGCCGTGAGACCCAGTACTTC CASSGLTGTGGRETQYF
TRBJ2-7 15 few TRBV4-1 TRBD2 TGCGCCAGCAGCCAAGATATTCGGTCGGGGGGCGAGCAGTACTTC CASSQDIRSGGEQYF
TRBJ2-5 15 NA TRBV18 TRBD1 TGTGCCAGCTCACCATGGGACAGTCGACAAGAGACCCAGTACTTC CASSPWDSRQETQYF
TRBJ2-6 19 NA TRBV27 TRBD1 TGTGCCAGCAGTCTACTATTCGGGACAGGCCCCTCTGGGGCCAACGTCCTGACTTTC CASSLLFGTGPSGANVLTF
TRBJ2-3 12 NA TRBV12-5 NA TGTGCTAGTGGTTTGGTATCTGATACGCAGTATTTT CASGLVSDTQYF
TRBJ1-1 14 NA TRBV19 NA TGTGCCAGTAGTCCGACCCGCATGAACACTGAAGCTTTCTTT CASSPTRMNTEAFF
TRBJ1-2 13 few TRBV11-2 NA TGTGCCAGCAGTCCCAGGGGTTCTAGGGGCTACACCTTC CASSPRGSRGYTF
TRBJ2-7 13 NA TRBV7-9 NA TGTGCCAGCAGCTTGTCTCTAGCGAGCGAGCAGTACTTC CASSLSLASEQYF
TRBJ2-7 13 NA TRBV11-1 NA TGTGCCAGCAGCCCAGGACACAGCTACGAGCAGTACTTC CASSPGHSYEQYF
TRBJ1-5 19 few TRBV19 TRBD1 TGTGCCAGTAGTATAGATGGGATCAGGCAGGGGGTTGGCAATCAGCCCCAGCATTTT CASSIDGIRQGVGNQPQHF
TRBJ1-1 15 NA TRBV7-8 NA TGTGCCAGCAGCGCCCCACAGGGCATGAACACTGAAGCTTTCTTT CASSAPQGMNTEAFF
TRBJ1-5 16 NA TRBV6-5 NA TGTGCCAGTAGTTACTCGGGCGGGGGTGGCAATCAGCCCCAGCATTTT CASSYSGGGGNQPQHF
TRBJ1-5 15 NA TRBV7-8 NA TGTGCCAGCAGCTTAAGGCCACCCCGCAATCAGCCCCAGCATTTT CASSLRPPRNQPQHF
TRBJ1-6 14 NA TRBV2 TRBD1 TGTGCCAGCGGGGCACAGGGGGGGAATTCACCCCTCCACTTT CASGAQGGNSPLHF
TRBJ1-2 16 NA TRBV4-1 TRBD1 TGCGCCAGCAGCCAAGATTCGGACAGGGCAATCTATGGCTACACCTTC CASSQDSDRAIYGYTF
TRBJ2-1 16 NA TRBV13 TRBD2 TGTGCCAGCAGCCCGACTAGCTCGGCCGCTTACAATGAGCAGTTCTTC CASSPTSSAAYNEQFF
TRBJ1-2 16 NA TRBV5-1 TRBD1 TGCGCCAGCAGCTCCCTGGACAGGTCGACTAACTATGGCTACACCTTC CASSSLDRSTNYGYTF
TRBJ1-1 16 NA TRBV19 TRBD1 TGTGCCAGTAGTGTACAGGGGGCCCTACTCAACACTGAAGCTTTCTTT CASSVQGALLNTEAFF
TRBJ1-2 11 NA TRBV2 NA TGTGCCAGCAGAGCGGACAGCGGCTACACCTTC CASRADSGYTF
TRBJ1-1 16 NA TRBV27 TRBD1 TGTGCCAGCAGTAGGGGGCCAGGGGCAATGAACACTGAAGCTTTCTTT CASSRGPGAMNTEAFF
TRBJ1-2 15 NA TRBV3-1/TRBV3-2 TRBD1 TGTGCCAGCAGCCACCAGGACAGGGGGCAGGGTGGCTACACCTTC CASSHQDRGQGGYTF
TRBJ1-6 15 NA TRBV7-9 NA TGTGCCAGCAGCTTAGTGGCAGCTAATAATTCACCCCTCCACTTT CASSLVAANNSPLHF
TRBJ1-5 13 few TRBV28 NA TGTGCCAGCAGTCCTGATAGCAATCAGCCCCAGCATTTT CASSPDSNQPQHF